This TCR beta chain came from a study of T-cell reconstitution after alpha-beta-depleted transplantation in children. Study results and caveats: Newly made T cells mostly supplied T-cell counts and diversity one year after transplant.

A word on this clonotype: The antigen is unknown.

TCRbeta library construction was performed incorporating unique molecular identifiers. TCRdb re-called the PCR reads with MiXCR, one entry per CDR3 protein. The data hold about 980,000 distinct CDR3 sequences, with 25% to 35% observed a single time. V lost 4 bases and J 7 bases, leaving 17 bases between the germline ends. From germline, CDR1 is MNHEY and CDR2 SVGEGT. CDR3 size: 15 residues. Material: PBMCs, mostly from graft donor cells, obtained 360 days after TCRalphabeta/CD19-depleted stem cell transplant. The TCR was taken from a boy less than two years old who had a stem cell transplant for SCID, so the T cells may come from the graft donor. The chain employs TRBV6-2 or TRBV6-3 and TRBJ1-5, with D perhaps matching TRBD1 (6 bases). The CDR3 region has the DNA TGTGCCAGCAGTTCAACCAGGGGCGGCGAGCAGCCCCAGCATTTT. Translated: CASSSTRGGEQPQHF.